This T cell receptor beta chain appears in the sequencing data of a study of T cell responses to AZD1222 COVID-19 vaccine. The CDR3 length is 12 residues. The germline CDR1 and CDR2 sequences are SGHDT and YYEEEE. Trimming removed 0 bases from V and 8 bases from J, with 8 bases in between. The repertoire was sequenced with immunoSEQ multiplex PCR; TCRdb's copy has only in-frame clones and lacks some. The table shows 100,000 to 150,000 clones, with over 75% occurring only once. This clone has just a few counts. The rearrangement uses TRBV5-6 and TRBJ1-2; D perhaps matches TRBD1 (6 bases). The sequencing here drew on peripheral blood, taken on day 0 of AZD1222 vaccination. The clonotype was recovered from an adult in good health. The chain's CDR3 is CASSLVTGGYTF. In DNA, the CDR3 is TGTGCCAGCAGCTTGGTGACAGGCGGCTACACCTTC.